The source of this TCR beta chain is a study of Ad26.COV2.S vaccination and SARS-CoV-2 variants. Turning to the study itself: Ad26.COV2.S given intramuscularly, once or twice 56 days apart. Study-wide findings and caveats: Participants given vaccine showed non-spike TCR breadth similar to that of placebo recipients.

A note on this clone: Antigen specificity is unknown.

Indicated treatment: some 20 received Ad26.COV2.S at low or high dose, single or two shots; about five received placebo; per-sample allocation not given. The study sampled participants on day 63 after the first vaccine or placebo injection. The table came from immunoSEQ multiplex PCR; TCRdb's copy has only in-frame clones and leaves some out. The sample records around 420,000 clones, around 87% being singletons. This sequence was found in a person aged 18-65 years who received the Ad26.COV2.S COVID-19 vaccine or a placebo. Material: peripheral blood, obtained in a trial of Ad26.COV2.S vaccine versus placebo.

The CDR3 DNA is TGCAGCGCCGAACTCGACCCTTCCAGCGGGGTCTACAATGAGCAGTTCTTC. It encodes CSAELDPSSGVYNEQFF. The rearrangement uses TRBV29-1 and TRBJ2-1; 7 nucleotides agree with TRBD2. This CDR3 is built from 17 residues. V shed 7 bases and J 3 bases; nucleotides not matched to a gene: 18. CDR1 is SQVTM and CDR2 is ANQGSEA in the germline V gene.